The entry that follows covers one T cell receptor beta chain sequence. In the authors' methods: Estimates of nucleated cell counts were drawn from the amplification of reference gene primers. Method: immunoSEQ multiplex PCR; TCRdb's copy keeps in-frame clones and lacks some. D and trimming come from the DNA, and the V and J calls and clone size come from that table. The table has 50,000 to 70,000 clones, 65% to 85% seen once. The CDR3 runs 17 residues. Germline V gene data show CDR1 as MDHEN and CDR2 as SYDVKM. The junction had 7 bases not matched to a gene; V was cut back by 2 bases and J by 2 bases. This sample was taken from a study of blood T cell repertoires in COVID-19. In the study overall: Samples came from the United States, Italy and Spain, spanning acute and convalescent COVID-19.

Sequencing input: PBMCs or T cells enriched from blood (not recorded which). This rearrangement joins TRBV28 to TRBJ1-5, with TRBD1 identical over 9 bases. The clonotype comes from a woman in her fifties or sixties who had been exposed to COVID-19. The CDR3 nucleotides are TGTGCCAGCAGTTTACCCGGAACAGGGGGCCGCAATCAGCCCCAGCATTTT. Translation: CASSLPGTGGRNQPQHF.